Sequencing of this T cell receptor beta chain was carried out in a study of regulatory T cells in long-lasting Graves disease. Study results and caveats: The study found TRBV28, TRBJ1-2 and TRBJ2-5 favored in persistent disease.

At least ten counts were recorded for this clonotype. The antigen remains unidentified. CDR1 SNHLY and CDR2 FYNNEI come from the germline V gene. CDR3 size: 14 residues. V lost 8 bases, J lost 2 bases, and 5 bases stayed unmatched. Regarding time point: persistent/refractory GD, antithyroid drugs over 5 years with positive TRAb. PBMCs were the source of the RNA used for TCR sequencing. Each of the patients was recruited from an endocrinology department situated in Xi'an, China. Sequencing libraries for TCR beta were prepared with iRepertoire HTBI primers and Arm-PCR of CDR3 regions. TCRdb fed the multiplex PCR reads into MiXCR, producing one record per CDR3 protein. Here the sample spans roughly 430,000 distinct CDR3 sequences, 21% being singletons.

The sequence was collected from a female donor with Graves disease. The sequenced sample was peripheral blood mononuclear cells (PBMCs), obtained when the disease was refractory, from a patient treated with antithyroid drugs. J is TRBJ2-2 and V is TRBV2, with 7 bases that match TRBD1. CDR3 DNA: TGTGCCAGCCAAGGGACAGAAAACACCGGGGAGCTGTTTTTT. Translated, it gives CASQGTENTGELFF.